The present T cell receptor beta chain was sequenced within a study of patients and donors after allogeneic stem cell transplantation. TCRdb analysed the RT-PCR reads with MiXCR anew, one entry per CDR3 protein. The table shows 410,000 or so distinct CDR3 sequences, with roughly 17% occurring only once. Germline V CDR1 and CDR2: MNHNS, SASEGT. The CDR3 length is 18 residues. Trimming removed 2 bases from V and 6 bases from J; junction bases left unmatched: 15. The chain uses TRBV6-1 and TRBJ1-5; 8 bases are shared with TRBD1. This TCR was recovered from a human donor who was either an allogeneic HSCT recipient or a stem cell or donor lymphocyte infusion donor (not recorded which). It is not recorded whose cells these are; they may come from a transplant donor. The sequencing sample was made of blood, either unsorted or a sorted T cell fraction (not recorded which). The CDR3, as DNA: TGTGCCAGCAGTGAACCCTCTAACCAGGGGGCGCGAGGTCAGCCCCAGCATTTT. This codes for CASSEPSNQGARGQPQHF.